This T cell receptor beta chain was captured by sequencing in a study of OX40 agonist ivuxolimab in advanced cancers. The table came from immunoSEQ multiplex PCR; TCRdb's copy has only in-frame clones and leaves some out. The sample holds tens of thousands of clones, about 81% seen once. The CDR3 extends over 14 amino acids. J lost 6 bases, V lost 6 bases, and 4 bases had no gene match. Germline assignment: CDR1 LNHDA and CDR2 SQIVND (reference sequence). The chain couples TRBV19 to TRBJ2-2; 10 positions match TRBD2. The sequence came from an adult with an advanced solid tumor such as melanoma, head and neck, liver or kidney cancer. Source: CD4+ or CD8+ T cells sorted from blood, taken in a trial of the OX40 agonist ivuxolimab. The CDR3 reads CASSGLAGAGELFF. CDR3 nucleotides: TGTGCCAGTAGCGGGCTAGCGGGGGCCGGGGAGCTGTTTTTT.